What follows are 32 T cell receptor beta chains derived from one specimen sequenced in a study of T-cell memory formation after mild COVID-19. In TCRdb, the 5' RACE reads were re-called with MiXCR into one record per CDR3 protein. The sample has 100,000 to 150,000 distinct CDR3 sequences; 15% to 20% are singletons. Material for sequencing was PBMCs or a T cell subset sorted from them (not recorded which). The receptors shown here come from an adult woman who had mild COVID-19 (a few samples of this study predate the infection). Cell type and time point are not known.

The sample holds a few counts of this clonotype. The CDR3 protein is CASSFLSPDRGPVGTEAFF. The CDR3 nucleotides read TGTGCCAGCAGCTTTTTATCTCCGGACAGGGGACCGGTGGGCACTGAAGCTTTCTTT. V gene TRBV7-6 combines with J gene TRBJ1-1; 9 bases match TRBD1. V shed 3 bases, J shed 4 bases, and the junction held 18 bases outside the gene matches. Germline-derived CDR1 and CDR2 are SGHVS and FNYEAQ. The CDR3 length is 19 residues.

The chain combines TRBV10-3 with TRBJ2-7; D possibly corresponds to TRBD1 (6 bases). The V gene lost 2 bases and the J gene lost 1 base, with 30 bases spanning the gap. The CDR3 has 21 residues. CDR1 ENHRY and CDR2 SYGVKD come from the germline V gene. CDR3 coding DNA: TGTGCCATCAGTGAGCCCCCGCCTAGGGGGAGACTTAACAGGAGGTCCTACGAGCAGTACTTC. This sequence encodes CAISEPPPRGRLNRRSYEQYF.

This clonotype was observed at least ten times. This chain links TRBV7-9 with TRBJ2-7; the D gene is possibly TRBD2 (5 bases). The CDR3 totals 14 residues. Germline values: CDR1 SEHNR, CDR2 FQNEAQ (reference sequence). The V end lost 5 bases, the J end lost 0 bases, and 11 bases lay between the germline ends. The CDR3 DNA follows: TGTGCCAGCAGCCAGTCCAGCGGCTCCTACGAGCAGTACTTC. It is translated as CASSQSSGSYEQYF.

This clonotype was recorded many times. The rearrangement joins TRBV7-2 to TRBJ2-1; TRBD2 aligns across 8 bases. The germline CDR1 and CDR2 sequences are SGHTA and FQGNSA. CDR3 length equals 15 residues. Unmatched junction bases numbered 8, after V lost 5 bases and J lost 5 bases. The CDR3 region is CASSTAGGSNNEQFF. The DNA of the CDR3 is TGTGCCAGCAGCACTGCGGGGGGATCGAACAATGAGCAGTTCTTC.

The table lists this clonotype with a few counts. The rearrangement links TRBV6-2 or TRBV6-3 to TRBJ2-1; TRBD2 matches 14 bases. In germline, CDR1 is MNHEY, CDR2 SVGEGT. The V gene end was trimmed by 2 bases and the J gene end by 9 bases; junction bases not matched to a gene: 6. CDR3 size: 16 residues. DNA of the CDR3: TGTGCCAGCAGTTACGCGTCCGGGACTAGCGGGAGTGAGCAGTTCTTC. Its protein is CASSYASGTSGSEQFF.

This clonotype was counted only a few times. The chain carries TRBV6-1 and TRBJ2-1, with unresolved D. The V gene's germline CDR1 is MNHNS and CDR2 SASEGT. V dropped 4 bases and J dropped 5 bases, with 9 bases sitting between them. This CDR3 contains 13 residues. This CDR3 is CASSGSRHNEQFF. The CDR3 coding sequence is TGTGCCAGCAGTGGGAGCCGACACAATGAGCAGTTCTTC.

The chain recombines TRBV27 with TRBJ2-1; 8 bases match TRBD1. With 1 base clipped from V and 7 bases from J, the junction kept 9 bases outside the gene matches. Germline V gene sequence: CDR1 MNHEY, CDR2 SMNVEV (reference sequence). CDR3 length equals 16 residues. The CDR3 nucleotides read TGTGCCAGCAGTTTATGGGGCGGGACAGGAGCGAATGAGCAGTTCTTC. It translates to CASSLWGGTGANEQFF.

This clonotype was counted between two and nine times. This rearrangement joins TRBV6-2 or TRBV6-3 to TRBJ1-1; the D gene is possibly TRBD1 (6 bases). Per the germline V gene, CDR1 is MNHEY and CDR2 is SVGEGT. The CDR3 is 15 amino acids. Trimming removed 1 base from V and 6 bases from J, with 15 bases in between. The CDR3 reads CASSYLQGPLAEAFF. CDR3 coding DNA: TGTGCCAGCAGTTACTTACAGGGACCACTCGCTGAAGCTTTCTTT.

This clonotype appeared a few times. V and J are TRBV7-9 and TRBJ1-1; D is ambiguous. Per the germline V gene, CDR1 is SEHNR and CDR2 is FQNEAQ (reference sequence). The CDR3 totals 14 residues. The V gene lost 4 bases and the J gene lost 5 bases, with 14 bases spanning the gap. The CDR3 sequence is CASSSNTLLTEAFF. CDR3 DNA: TGTGCCAGCAGCTCGAACACCCTGCTGACTGAAGCTTTCTTT.

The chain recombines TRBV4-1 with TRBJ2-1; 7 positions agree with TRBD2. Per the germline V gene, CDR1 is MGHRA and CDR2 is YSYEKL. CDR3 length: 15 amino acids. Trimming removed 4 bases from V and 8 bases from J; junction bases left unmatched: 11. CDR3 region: CASSPQSGIGDEQFF. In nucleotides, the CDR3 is TGCGCCAGCAGCCCACAAAGCGGGATCGGGGATGAGCAGTTCTTC.

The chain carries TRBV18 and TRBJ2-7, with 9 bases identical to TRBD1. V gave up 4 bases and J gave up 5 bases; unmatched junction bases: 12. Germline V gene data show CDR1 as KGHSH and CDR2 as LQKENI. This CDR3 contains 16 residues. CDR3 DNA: TGTGCCAGCTCACTCTCAGCCGGGACAGGGCGCAACGAGCAGTACTTC. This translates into CASSLSAGTGRNEQYF.

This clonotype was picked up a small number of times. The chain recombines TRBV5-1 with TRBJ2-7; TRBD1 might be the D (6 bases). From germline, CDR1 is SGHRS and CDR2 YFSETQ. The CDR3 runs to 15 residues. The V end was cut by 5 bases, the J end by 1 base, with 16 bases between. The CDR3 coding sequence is TGCGCCAGCAGTCCGACACAGGGCATGTCCTACGAGCAGTACTTC. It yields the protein CASSPTQGMSYEQYF.

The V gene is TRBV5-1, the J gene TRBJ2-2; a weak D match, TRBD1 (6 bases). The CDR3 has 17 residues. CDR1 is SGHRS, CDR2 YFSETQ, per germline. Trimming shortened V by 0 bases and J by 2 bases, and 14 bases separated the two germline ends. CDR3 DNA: TGCGCCAGCAGCTTGGGCAAAGGGGGACACAACACCGGGGAGCTGTTTTTT. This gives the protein CASSLGKGGHNTGELFF.

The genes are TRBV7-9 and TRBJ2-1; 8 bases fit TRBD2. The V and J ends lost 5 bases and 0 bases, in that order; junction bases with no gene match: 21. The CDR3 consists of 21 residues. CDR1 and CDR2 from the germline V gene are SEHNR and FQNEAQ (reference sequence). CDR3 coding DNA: TGTGCCAGCAGCCACGACCTTCGGGTTAGCGGGGCCCGTAGCTCCTACAATGAGCAGTTCTTC. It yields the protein CASSHDLRVSGARSSYNEQFF.

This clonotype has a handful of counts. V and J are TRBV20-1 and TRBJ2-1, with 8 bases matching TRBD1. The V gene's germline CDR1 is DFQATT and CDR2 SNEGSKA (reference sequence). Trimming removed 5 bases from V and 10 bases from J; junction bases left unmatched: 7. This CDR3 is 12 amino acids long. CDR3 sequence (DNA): TGCAGTGCTTCGGACAGGGCACGCGAGCAGTTCTTC. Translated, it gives CSASDRAREQFF.

The CDR3 spells CASSEPAGGIAGELFF. As DNA, the CDR3 is TGTGCCAGCAGCGAACCAGCGGGAGGAATTGCCGGGGAGCTGTTTTTT. This sequence joins TRBV5-4 and TRBJ2-2, with 9 bases matching TRBD2. CDR1 and CDR2 from the germline V gene are SGHNT and YYREEE (reference sequence). The CDR3 has 16 residues. J lost 6 bases, V lost 4 bases, and 10 bases had no gene match.

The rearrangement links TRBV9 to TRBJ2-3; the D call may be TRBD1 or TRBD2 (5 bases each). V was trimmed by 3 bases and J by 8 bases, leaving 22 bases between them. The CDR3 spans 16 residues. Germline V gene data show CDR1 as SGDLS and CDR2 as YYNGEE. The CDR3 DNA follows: TGTGCCAGCAGCGCCGAGGGGTGGCCGAGGGTTGGTACGCAGTATTTT. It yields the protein CASSAEGWPRVGTQYF. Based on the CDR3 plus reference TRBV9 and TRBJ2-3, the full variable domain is DSGVTQTPKHLITATGQRVTLRCSPRSGDLSVYWYQQSLDQGLQFLIQYYNGEERAKGNILERFSAQQFPDLHSELNLSSLELGDSALYFCASSAEGWPRVGTQYFGPGTRLTVL.

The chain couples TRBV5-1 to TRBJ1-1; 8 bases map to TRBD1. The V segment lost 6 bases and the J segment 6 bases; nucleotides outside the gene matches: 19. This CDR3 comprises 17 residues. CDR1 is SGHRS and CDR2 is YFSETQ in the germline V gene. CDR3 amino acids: CASTRTGGSSQEAEAFF. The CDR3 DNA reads TGCGCCAGCACCCGAACAGGGGGTTCCTCCCAGGAGGCTGAAGCTTTCTTT.

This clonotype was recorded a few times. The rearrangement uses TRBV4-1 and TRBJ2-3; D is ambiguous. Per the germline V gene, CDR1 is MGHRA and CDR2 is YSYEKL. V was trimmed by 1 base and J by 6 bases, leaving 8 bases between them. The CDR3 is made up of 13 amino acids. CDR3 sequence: CASSQVRMDTQYF. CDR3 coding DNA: TGCGCCAGCAGCCAAGTTAGAATGGATACGCAGTATTTT.

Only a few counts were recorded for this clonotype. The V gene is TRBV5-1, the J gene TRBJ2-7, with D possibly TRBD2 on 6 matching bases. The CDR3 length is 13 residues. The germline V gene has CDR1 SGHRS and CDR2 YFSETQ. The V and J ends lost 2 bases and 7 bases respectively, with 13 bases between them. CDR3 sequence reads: CASSFLASGEQYF. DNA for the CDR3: TGCGCCAGCAGCTTTCTAGCGTCGGGAGAGCAGTACTTC.

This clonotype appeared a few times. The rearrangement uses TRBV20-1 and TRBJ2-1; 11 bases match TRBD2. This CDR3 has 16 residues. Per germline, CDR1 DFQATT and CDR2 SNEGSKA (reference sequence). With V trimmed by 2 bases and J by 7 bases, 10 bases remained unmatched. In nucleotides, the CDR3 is TGCAGTGCTAGATCGGAGACTAGCGGGATTGGAAATGAGCAGTTCTTC. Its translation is CSARSETSGIGNEQFF.

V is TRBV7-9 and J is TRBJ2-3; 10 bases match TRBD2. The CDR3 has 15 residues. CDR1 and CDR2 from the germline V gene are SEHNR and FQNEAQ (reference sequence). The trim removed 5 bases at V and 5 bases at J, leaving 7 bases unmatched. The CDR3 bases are TGTGCCAGCAGCATCCTAGCGGGAGCTGGAGATACGCAGTATTTT. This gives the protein CASSILAGAGDTQYF.

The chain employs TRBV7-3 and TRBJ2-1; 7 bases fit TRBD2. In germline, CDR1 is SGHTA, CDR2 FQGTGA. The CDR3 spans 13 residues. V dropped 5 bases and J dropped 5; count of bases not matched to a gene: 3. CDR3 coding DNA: TGTGCCAGCAGCACCGGGACTAACAATGAGCAGTTCTTC. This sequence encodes CASSTGTNNEQFF.

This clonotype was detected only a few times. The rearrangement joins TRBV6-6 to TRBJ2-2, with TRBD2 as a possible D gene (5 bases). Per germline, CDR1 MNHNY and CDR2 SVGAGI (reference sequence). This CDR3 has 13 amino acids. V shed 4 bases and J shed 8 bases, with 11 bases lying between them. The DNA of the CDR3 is TGTGCCAGCAGTTTCGACTCGGGAGGGGAGCTGTTTTTT. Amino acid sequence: CASSFDSGGELFF.

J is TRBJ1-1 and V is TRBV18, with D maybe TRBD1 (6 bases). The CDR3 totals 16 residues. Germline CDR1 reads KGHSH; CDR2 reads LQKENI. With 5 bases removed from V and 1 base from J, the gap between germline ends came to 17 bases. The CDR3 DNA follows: TGTGCCAGCTCAGGAAGCCCTGGACAGTCGAACACTGAAGCTTTCTTT. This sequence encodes CASSGSPGQSNTEAFF.

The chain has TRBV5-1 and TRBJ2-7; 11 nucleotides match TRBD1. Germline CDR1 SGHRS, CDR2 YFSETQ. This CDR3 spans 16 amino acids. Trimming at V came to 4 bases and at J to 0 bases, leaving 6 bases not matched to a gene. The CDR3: CASSPGQGASSYEQYF. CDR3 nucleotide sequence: TGCGCCAGCAGCCCCGGACAGGGGGCATCCTCCTACGAGCAGTACTTC.

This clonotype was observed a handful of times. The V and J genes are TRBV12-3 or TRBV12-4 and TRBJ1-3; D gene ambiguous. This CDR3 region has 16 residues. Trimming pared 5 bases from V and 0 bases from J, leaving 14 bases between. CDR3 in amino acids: CASSLFLRTSGNTIYF. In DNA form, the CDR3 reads TGTGCCAGCAGTCTATTCCTGAGAACCTCTGGAAACACCATATATTTT.

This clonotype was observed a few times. Written as DNA, the CDR3 is TGTGCCAGCAGCTCGACAGGGGTGAGGTCTGGGGCCAACGTCCTGACTTTC. This translates into CASSSTGVRSGANVLTF. The chain links TRBV5-6 to TRBJ2-6; 8 nucleotides agree with TRBD1. This CDR3 spans 17 amino acids. V lost 3 bases to trimming and J lost 1 base; unmatched junction nucleotides: 6. Germline loops: CDR1 SGHDT, CDR2 YYEEEE.

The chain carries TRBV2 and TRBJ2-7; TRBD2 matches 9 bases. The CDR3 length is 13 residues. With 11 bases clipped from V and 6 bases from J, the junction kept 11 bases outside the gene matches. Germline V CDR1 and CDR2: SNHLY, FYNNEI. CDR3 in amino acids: CAGKGLAGTEQYF. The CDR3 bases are TGTGCCGGAAAGGGGCTAGCGGGAACCGAGCAGTACTTC.

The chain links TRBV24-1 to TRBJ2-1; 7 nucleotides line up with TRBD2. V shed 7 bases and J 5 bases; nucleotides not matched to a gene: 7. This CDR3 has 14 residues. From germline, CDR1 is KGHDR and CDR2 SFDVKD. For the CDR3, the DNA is TGTGCCACCAGCCTAGCAGCGGGGAACAATGAGCAGTTCTTC. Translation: CATSLAAGNNEQFF.

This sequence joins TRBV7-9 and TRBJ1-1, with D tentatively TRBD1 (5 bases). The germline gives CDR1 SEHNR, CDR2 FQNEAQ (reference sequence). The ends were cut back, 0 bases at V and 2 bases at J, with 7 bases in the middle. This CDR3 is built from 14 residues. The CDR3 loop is CASSLAGDNTEAFF. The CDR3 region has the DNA TGTGCCAGCAGCTTAGCGGGGGATAACACTGAAGCTTTCTTT.

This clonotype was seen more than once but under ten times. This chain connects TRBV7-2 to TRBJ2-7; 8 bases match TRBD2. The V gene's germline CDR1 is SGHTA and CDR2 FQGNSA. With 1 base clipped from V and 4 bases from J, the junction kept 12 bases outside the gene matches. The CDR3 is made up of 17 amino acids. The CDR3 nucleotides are TGTGCCAGCAGCTTAGTTGGTTGGGGAGCGGGAGAGTACGAGCAGTACTTC. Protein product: CASSLVGWGAGEYEQYF.